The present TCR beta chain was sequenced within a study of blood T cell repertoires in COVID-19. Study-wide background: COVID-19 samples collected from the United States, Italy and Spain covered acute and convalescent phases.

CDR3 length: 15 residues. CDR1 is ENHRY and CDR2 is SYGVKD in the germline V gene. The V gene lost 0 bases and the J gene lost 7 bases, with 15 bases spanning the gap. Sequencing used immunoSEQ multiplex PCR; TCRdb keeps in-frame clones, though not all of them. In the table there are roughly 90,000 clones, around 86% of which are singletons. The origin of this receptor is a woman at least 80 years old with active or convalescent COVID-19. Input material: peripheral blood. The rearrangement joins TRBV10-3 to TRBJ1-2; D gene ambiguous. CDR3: CAISESLTQSGGYTF. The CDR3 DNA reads TGTGCCATCAGTGAGTCTCTAACGCAGTCGGGTGGCTACACCTTC.